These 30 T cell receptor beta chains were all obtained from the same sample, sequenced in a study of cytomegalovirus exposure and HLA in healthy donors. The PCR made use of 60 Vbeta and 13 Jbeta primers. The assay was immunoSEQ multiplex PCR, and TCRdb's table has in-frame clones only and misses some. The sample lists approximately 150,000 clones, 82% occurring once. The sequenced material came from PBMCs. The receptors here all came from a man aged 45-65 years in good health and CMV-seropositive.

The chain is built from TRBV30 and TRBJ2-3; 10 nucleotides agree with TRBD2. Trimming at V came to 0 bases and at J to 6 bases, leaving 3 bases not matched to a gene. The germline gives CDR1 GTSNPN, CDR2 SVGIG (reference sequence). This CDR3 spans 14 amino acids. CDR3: CAWSVGTSADTQYF. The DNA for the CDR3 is TGTGCCTGGAGTGTTGGGACTAGCGCCGATACGCAGTATTTT. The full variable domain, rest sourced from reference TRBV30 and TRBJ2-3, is SQTIHQWPATLVQPVGSPLSLECTVEGTSNPNLYWYRQAAGRGLQLLFYSVGIGQISSEVPQNLSASRPQDRQFILSSKKLLLSDSGFYLCAWSVGTSADTQYFGPGTRLTVL.

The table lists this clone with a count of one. Here the CDR3 reads CASSPHSDRGDGYTF. The CDR3 DNA reads as TGTGCCAGCAGTCCCCACTCCGACAGGGGAGATGGCTACACCTTC. The V and J genes are TRBV28 and TRBJ1-2; 8 nucleotides line up with TRBD1. The germline CDR1 and CDR2 sequences are MDHEN and SYDVKM. The trim removed 5 bases at V and 6 bases at J, leaving 11 bases unmatched. CDR3 length: 15 residues.

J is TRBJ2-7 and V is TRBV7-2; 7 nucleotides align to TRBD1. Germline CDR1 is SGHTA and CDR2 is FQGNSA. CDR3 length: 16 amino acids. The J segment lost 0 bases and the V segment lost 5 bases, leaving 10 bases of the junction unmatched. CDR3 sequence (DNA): TGTGCCAGCAGCCAAGGCCCGACAGGGAGCTCCTACGAGCAGTACTTC. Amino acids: CASSQGPTGSSYEQYF.

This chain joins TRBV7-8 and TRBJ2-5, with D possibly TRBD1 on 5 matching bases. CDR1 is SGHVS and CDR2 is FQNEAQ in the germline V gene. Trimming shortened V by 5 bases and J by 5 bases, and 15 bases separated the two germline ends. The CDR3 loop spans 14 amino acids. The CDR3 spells CASSAWQGPETQYF. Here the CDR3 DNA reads TGTGCCAGCAGCGCTTGGCAGGGTCCGGAGACCCAGTACTTC.

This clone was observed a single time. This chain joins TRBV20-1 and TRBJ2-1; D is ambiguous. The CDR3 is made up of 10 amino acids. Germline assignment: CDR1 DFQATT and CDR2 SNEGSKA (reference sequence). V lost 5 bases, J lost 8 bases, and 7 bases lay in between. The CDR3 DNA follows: TGCAGTGCTTACGCGGATGAGCAGTTCTTC. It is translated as CSAYADEQFF.

This chain's CDR3 is CASSFREGHNEQFF. Written as DNA, the CDR3 is TGTGCCAGCAGCTTTCGGGAGGGACACAATGAGCAGTTCTTC. The chain carries TRBV7-2 and TRBJ2-1; 8 bases are a match to TRBD2. Germline-derived CDR1 and CDR2 are SGHTA and FQGNSA. This CDR3 comprises 14 residues. V dropped 3 bases and J dropped 5; count of bases not matched to a gene: 3.

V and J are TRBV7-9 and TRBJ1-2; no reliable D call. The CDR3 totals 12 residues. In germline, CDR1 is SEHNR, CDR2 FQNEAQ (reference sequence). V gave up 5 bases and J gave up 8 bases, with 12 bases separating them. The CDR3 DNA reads TGTGCCAGCAGCCCGACTTCCGTGGGCTACACCTTC. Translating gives CASSPTSVGYTF.

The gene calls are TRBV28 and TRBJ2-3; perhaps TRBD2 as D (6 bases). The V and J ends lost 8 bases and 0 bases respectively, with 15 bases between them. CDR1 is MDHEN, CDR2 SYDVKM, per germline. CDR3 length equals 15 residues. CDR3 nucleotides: TGTGCCAGCCACGTTGGAGGGGTAAGCACAGATACGCAGTATTTT. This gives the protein CASHVGGVSTDTQYF. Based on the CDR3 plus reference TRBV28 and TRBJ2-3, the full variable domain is DVKVTQSSRYLVKRTGEKVFLECVQDMDHENMFWYRQDPGLGLRLIYFSYDVKMKEKGDIPEGYSVSREKKERFSLILESASTNQTSMYLCASHVGGVSTDTQYFGPGTRLTVL.

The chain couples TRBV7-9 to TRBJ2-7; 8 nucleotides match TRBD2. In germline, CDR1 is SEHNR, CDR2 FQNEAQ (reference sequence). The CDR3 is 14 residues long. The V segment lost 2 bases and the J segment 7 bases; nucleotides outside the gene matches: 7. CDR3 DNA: TGTGCCAGCAGCTTAACGGGAGGGCCTTGGGAGCAGTACTTC. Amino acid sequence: CASSLTGGPWEQYF.

Here the CDR3 reads CAISELGESGRPLREQYF. As DNA, the CDR3 is TGTGCCATCAGTGAGTTAGGGGAGAGCGGGAGGCCCCTCCGGGAGCAGTACTTC. The V call is TRBV10-3, the J call TRBJ2-7, with TRBD2 matching 9 bases. CDR1 ENHRY and CDR2 SYGVKD come from the germline V gene. CDR3 length equals 18 residues. V gave up 1 base and J gave up 7 bases; unmatched junction bases: 17.

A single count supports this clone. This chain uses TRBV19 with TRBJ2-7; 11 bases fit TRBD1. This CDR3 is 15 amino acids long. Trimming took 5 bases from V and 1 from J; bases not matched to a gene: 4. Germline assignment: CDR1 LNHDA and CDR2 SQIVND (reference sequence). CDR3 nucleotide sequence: TGTGCCAGTAGTTCGGGGACAGGGGGGTCCTACGAGCAGTACTTC. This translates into CASSSGTGGSYEQYF.

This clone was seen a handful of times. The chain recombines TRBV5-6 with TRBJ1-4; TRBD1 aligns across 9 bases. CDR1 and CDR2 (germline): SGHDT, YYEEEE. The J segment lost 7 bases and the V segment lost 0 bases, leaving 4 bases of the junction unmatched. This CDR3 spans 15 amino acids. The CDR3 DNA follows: TGTGCCAGCAGCTTGGCGGGACAGGGATCTGAAAAACTGTTTTTT. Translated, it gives CASSLAGQGSEKLFF.

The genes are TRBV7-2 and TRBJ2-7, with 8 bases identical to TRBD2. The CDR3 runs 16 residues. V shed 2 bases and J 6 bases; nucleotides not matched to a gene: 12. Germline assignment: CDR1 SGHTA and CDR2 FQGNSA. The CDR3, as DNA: TGTGCCAGCAGCTTAACTAGCGGCCAGACGGGGGGCGAGCAGTACTTC. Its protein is CASSLTSGQTGGEQYF. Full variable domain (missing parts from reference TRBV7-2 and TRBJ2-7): GAGVSQSPSNKVTEKGKDVELRCDPISGHTALYWYRQSLGQGLEFLIYFQGNSAPDKSGLPSDRFSAERTGGSVSTLTIQRTQQEDSAVYLCASSLTSGQTGGEQYFGPGTRLTVT.

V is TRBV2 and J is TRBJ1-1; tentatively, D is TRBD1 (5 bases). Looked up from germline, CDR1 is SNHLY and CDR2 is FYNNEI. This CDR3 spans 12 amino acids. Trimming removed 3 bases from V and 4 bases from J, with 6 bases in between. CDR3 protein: CASSDQGTEAFF. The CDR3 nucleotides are TGTGCCAGCAGTGATCAGGGCACTGAAGCTTTCTTT.

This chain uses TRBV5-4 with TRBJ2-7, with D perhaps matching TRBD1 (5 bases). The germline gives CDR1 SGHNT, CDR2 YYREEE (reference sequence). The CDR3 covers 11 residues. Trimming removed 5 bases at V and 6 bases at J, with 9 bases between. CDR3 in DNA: TGTGCCAGCAGGCAGGGAACCGAGCAGTACTTC. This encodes CASRQGTEQYF. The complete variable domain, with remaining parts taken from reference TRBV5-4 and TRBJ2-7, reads ETGVTQSPTHLIKTRGQQVTLRCSSQSGHNTVSWYQQALGQGPQFIFQYYREEENGRGNFPPRFSGLQFPNYSSELNVNALELDDSALYLCASRQGTEQYFGPGTRLTVT.

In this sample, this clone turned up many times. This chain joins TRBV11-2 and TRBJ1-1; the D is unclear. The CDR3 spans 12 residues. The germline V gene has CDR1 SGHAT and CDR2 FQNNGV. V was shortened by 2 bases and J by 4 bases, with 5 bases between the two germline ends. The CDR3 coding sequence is TGTGCCAGCAGCTTACCAGGCACTGAAGCTTTCTTT. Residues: CASSLPGTEAFF.

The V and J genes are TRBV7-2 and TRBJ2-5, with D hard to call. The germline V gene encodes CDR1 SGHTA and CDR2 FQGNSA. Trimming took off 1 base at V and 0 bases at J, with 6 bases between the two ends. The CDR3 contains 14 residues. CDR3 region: CASSLGAYQETQYF. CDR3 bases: TGTGCCAGCAGCTTAGGGGCGTACCAAGAGACCCAGTACTTC.

The CDR3 protein is CASSLTAGEYNEQFF. DNA of the CDR3: TGCGCCAGCAGCTTAACAGCGGGAGAGTACAATGAGCAGTTCTTC. V and J are TRBV5-1 and TRBJ2-1, with 8 bases aligning to TRBD2. V lost 2 bases, J lost 4 bases, and 5 bases stayed unmatched. The CDR3 runs 15 residues. The germline CDR1 and CDR2 sequences are SGHRS and YFSETQ.

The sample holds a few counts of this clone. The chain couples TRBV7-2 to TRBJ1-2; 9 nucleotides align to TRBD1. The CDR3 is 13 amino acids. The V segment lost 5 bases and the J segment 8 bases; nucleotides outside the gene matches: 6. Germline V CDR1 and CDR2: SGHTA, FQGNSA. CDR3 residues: CASSQTGGFGYTF. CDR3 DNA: TGTGCCAGCAGCCAAACAGGGGGCTTCGGCTACACCTTC.

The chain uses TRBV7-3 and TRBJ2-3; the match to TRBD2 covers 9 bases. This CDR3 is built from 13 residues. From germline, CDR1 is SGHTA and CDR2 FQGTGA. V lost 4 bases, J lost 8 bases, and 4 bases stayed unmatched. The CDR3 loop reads CASSSGLARTQYF. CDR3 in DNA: TGTGCCAGCAGCTCGGGACTAGCTCGTACGCAGTATTTT.

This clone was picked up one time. The CDR3 DNA sequence: TGTGCCTGGAGGCCTAGCGGGAGGGACGAGCAGTACTTC. Its translation is CAWRPSGRDEQYF. The rearrangement joins TRBV30 to TRBJ2-7, with 12 positions matching TRBD2. There are 13 residues in the CDR3. V was clipped by 3 bases and J by 5 bases; unmatched bases: 2. Germline V gene sequence: CDR1 GTSNPN, CDR2 SVGIG (reference sequence).

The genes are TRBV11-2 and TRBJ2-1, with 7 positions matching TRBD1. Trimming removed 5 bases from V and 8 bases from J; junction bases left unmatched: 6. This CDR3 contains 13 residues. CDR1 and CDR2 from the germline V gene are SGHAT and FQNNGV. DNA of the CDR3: TGTGCCAGCAGCCACAGGGGCCAGGATGAGCAGTTCTTC. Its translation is CASSHRGQDEQFF.

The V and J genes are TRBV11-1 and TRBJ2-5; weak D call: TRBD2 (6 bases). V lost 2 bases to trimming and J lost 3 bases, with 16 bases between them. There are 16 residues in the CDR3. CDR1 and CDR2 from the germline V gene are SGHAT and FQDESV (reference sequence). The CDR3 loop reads CASSLRGSAGKETQYF. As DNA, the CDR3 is TGTGCCAGCAGCTTAAGAGGGTCGGCGGGGAAAGAGACCCAGTACTTC.

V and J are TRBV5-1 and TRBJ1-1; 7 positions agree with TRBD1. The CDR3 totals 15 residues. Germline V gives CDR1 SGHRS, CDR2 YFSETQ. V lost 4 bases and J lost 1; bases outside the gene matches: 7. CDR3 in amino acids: CASSPTGTANTEAFF. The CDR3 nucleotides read TGCGCCAGCAGCCCCACCGGGACAGCGAACACTGAAGCTTTCTTT. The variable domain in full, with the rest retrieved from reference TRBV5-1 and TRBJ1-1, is KAGVTQTPRYLIKTRGQQVTLSCSPISGHRSVSWYQQTPGQGLQFLFEYFSETQRNKGNFPGRFSGRQFSNSRSEMNVSTLELGDSALYLCASSPTGTANTEAFFGQGTRLTVV.

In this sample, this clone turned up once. The CDR3 sequence is CSVEVTQNTEAFF. The CDR3 DNA reads as TGCAGCGTTGAAGTGACACAGAACACTGAAGCTTTCTTT. V and J are TRBV29-1 and TRBJ1-1; no clear D. This CDR3 is 13 amino acids long. The germline V gene encodes CDR1 SQVTM and CDR2 ANQGSEA. The V end lost 1 base, the J end lost 1 base, and 7 bases lay between the germline ends. The full variable domain, rest sourced from reference TRBV29-1 and TRBJ1-1, is SAVISQKPSRDICQRGTSLTIQCQVDSQVTMMFWYRQQPGQSLTLIATANQGSEATYESGFVIDKFPISRPNLTFSTLTVSNMSPEDSSIYLCSVEVTQNTEAFFGQGTRLTVV.

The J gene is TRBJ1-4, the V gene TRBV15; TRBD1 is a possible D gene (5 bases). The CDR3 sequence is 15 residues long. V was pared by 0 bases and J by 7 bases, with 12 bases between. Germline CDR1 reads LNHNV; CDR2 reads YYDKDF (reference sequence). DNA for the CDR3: TGTGCCACCAGCAGAGATTTCGGAAGGGGTGAAAAACTGTTTTTT. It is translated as CATSRDFGRGEKLFF. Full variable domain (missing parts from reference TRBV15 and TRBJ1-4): DAMVIQNPRYQVTQFGKPVTLSCSQTLNHNVMYWYQQKSSQAPKLLFHYYDKDFNNEADTPDNFQSRRPNTSFCFLDIRSPGLGDTAMYLCATSRDFGRGEKLFFGSGTQLSVL.

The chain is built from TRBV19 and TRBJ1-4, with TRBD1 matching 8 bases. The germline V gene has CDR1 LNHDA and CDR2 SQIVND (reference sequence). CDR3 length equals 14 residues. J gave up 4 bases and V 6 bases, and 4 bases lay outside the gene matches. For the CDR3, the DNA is TGTGCCAGTAGGGGGGGACAGGATAATGAAAAACTGTTTTTT. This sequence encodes CASRGGQDNEKLFF.

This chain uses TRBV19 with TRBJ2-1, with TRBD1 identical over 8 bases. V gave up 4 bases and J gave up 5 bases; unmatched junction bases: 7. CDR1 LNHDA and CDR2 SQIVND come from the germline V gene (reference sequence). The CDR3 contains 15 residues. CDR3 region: CASSKDRATNNEQFF. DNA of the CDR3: TGTGCCAGTAGTAAGGACAGGGCAACCAACAATGAGCAGTTCTTC.

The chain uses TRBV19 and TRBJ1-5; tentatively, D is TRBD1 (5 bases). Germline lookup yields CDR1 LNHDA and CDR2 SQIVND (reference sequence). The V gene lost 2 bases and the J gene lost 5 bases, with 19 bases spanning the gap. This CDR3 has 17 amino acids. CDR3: CASSITRYSRGDQPQHF. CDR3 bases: TGTGCCAGTAGTATAACACGGTATAGTAGGGGCGATCAGCCCCAGCATTTT.

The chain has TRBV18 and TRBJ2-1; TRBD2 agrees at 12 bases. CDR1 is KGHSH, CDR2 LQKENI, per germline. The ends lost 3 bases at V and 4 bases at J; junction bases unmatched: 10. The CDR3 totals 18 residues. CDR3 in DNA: TGTGCCAGCTCACCCTTGCGGACTAGCGGGAAAGTGTACAATGAGCAGTTCTTC. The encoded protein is CASSPLRTSGKVYNEQFF.